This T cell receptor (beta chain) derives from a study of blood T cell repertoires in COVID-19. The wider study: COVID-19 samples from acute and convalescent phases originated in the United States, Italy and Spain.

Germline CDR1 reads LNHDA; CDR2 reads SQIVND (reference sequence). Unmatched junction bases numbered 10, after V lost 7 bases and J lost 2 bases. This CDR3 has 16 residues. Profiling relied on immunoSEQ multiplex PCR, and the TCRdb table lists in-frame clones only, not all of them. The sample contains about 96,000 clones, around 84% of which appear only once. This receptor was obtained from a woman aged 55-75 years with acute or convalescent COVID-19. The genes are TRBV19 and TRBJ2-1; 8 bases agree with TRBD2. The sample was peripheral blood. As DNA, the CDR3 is TGTGCCAGTACCGACCGGGGGCGGGGGGCCTACAATGAGCAGTTCTTC. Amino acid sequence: CASTDRGRGAYNEQFF.